One sample yielded the 19 T cell receptor beta chains listed below, sequenced in a study of blood T cell repertoires in COVID-19. TCRdb keeps only in-frame clones here, not all; method: immunoSEQ multiplex PCR. The sample lists about 300,000 clones, 86% seen once, with under 2% in the top ten. Sequencing was carried out using peripheral blood. These receptors came from a woman aged 45-60 years with acute or convalescent COVID-19.

V and J are TRBV5-6 and TRBJ2-1; possibly TRBD2 for D (5 bases). Per the germline V gene, CDR1 is SGHDT and CDR2 is YYEEEE. Trimming removed 0 bases from V and 4 bases from J, with 11 bases in between. CDR3 length equals 15 residues. This CDR3 is CASSLGLSGYNEQFF. The CDR3 DNA follows: TGTGCCAGCAGCTTGGGACTGAGCGGTTACAATGAGCAGTTCTTC.

The count of this clone is one. The rearrangement joins TRBV7-3 to TRBJ2-1; TRBD2 is a possible D gene (6 bases). CDR1 is SGHTA, CDR2 FQGTGA, per germline. This CDR3 contains 14 residues. V was cut by 3 bases and J by 8 bases, with 14 bases left in between. The CDR3 loop reads CASSFSGGYDEQFF. DNA for the CDR3: TGTGCCAGCAGCTTTTCAGGAGGGTACGATGAGCAGTTCTTC.

The chain employs TRBV9 and TRBJ1-1; the D is unclear. CDR1 SGDLS and CDR2 YYNGEE come from the germline V gene. The CDR3 extends over 14 amino acids. With 0 bases removed from V and 3 bases from J, the gap between germline ends came to 9 bases. The CDR3 protein is CASSVDSLYTEAFF. CDR3 DNA sequence: TGTGCCAGCAGCGTAGACAGTCTGTACACTGAAGCTTTCTTT.

The chain recombines TRBV5-4 with TRBJ2-5; 10 bases are a match to TRBD2. The germline V gene encodes CDR1 SGHNT and CDR2 YYREEE (reference sequence). The J segment lost 9 bases and the V segment lost 5 bases, leaving 7 bases of the junction unmatched. The CDR3 totals 13 residues. CDR3 residues: CASREEREGSQYF. In nucleotides, the CDR3 is TGTGCCAGCAGGGAGGAGCGGGAGGGATCCCAGTACTTC.

The gene calls are TRBV4-2 and TRBJ1-5; D is uncertain. This CDR3 is built from 18 residues. V was trimmed by 3 bases and J by 0 bases, leaving 18 bases between them. Germline V gene data show CDR1 as LGHNA and CDR2 as YNFKEQ. This chain's CDR3 is CASSHLSQDLNSNQPQHF. The CDR3 DNA sequence: TGTGCCAGCAGCCACCTTAGTCAGGACTTGAATAGCAATCAGCCCCAGCATTTT.

The genes are TRBV28 and TRBJ2-2, with 9 nucleotides matching TRBD2. After removal of 4 bases from V and 7 bases from J, the junction contained 16 bases not matched to a gene. The CDR3 consists of 18 residues. From germline, CDR1 is MDHEN and CDR2 SYDVKM. In nucleotides, the CDR3 is TGTGCCAGCAGTTCCCCCGTGCGGGTAGCGGGAGTAGTCGGGGAGCTGTTTTTT. This encodes CASSSPVRVAGVVGELFF.

This clone was detected a few times. The rearrangement links TRBV7-9 to TRBJ1-2; 7 bases are a match to TRBD1. This CDR3 has 13 residues. After removal of 0 bases from V and 6 bases from J, the junction contained 1 base not matched to a gene. Germline CDR1 SEHNR, CDR2 FQNEAQ (reference sequence). CDR3 residues: CASSLAGTDGYTF. The CDR3 bases are TGTGCCAGCAGCTTAGCAGGGACAGATGGCTACACCTTC. The variable domain in full, with the rest retrieved from reference TRBV7-9 and TRBJ1-2, is DTGVSQNPRHKITKRGQNVTFRCDPISEHNRLYWYRQTLGQGPEFLTYFQNEAQLEKSRLLSDRFSAERPKGSFSTLEIQRTEQGDSAMYLCASSLAGTDGYTFGSGTRLTVV.

The chain couples TRBV5-1 to TRBJ2-7; D is ambiguous. Trimming shortened V by 3 bases and J by 0 bases, and 7 bases separated the two germline ends. The CDR3 contains 13 residues. Germline assignment: CDR1 SGHRS and CDR2 YFSETQ. The CDR3 loop reads CASSSQSSYEQYF. The CDR3, as DNA: TGCGCCAGCAGCTCACAGAGCTCCTACGAGCAGTACTTC.

V usage is TRBV15 and J usage is TRBJ2-7; 7 nucleotides align to TRBD2. The CDR3 totals 15 residues. V lost 3 bases, J lost 4 bases, and 9 bases stayed unmatched. Looked up from germline, CDR1 is LNHNV and CDR2 is YYDKDF (reference sequence). DNA for the CDR3: TGTGCCACCAGCAGCTCTCAACGGGAGGCTTACGAGCAGTACTTC. This encodes CATSSSQREAYEQYF. Full variable domain (rest looked up from reference TRBV15 and TRBJ2-7): DAMVIQNPRYQVTQFGKPVTLSCSQTLNHNVMYWYQQKSSQAPKLLFHYYDKDFNNEADTPDNFQSRRPNTSFCFLDIRSPGLGDTAMYLCATSSSQREAYEQYFGPGTRLTVT.

The chain has TRBV6-5 and TRBJ1-5; perhaps TRBD1 as D (6 bases). CDR1 is MNHEY, CDR2 SVGAGI, per germline. The V and J ends lost 4 bases and 7 bases respectively, with 14 bases between them. The CDR3 is made up of 14 amino acids. The CDR3 sequence: CASSFQGSKQPQHF. The CDR3 DNA is TGTGCCAGCAGTTTTCAGGGGAGTAAGCAGCCCCAGCATTTT.

This clone was recorded only once. Other nucleotide sequences from this sample produce the same CDR3. The chain employs TRBV20-1 and TRBJ1-1; unclear D gene. CDR1 and CDR2 (germline): DFQATT, SNEGSKA (reference sequence). The CDR3 is made up of 11 amino acids. The V end was cut by 3 bases, the J end by 4 bases, with 6 bases between. The CDR3 loop is CSARRVTEAFF. CDR3 in DNA: TGCAGTGCTAGGAGGGTCACTGAAGCTTTCTTT.

The CDR3 DNA sequence: TGTGCCAGCAGATCAAAGAAGGACAGGGCGGACACTGAAGCTTTCTTT. Translation gives CASRSKKDRADTEAFF. The V gene is TRBV7-9, the J gene TRBJ1-1; 8 nucleotides line up with TRBD1. This CDR3 is 16 amino acids long. V shed 6 bases and J 3 bases; nucleotides not matched to a gene: 12. Germline V gives CDR1 SEHNR, CDR2 FQNEAQ (reference sequence).

The chain uses TRBV13 and TRBJ2-6; D might be TRBD2 (7 bases). Germline V gene data show CDR1 as PRHDT and CDR2 as FYEKMQ (reference sequence). V lost 5 bases to trimming and J lost 2 bases, with 16 bases between them. CDR3 length equals 17 residues. CDR3 sequence: CASSNQRGGPGANVLTF. DNA for the CDR3: TGTGCCAGCAGCAACCAACGCGGGGGCCCTGGGGCCAACGTCCTGACTTTC.

With respect to this clone: This CDR3 is also generated by other DNA sequences in the sample. The chain uses TRBV5-1 and TRBJ2-5; 7 bases match TRBD1. Per germline, CDR1 SGHRS and CDR2 YFSETQ. The CDR3 contains 15 residues. V was pared by 0 bases and J by 2 bases, with 4 bases of the junction left unmatched. The DNA of the CDR3 is TGCGCCAGCAGCTTGGGAGACAGGGCACAAGAGACCCAGTACTTC. It codes for CASSLGDRAQETQYF.

This chain uses TRBV19 with TRBJ2-3, with 9 positions matching TRBD1. CDR1 is LNHDA, CDR2 SQIVND, per germline (reference sequence). CDR3 size: 18 residues. V shed 4 bases, J shed 2 bases, and the junction held 13 bases outside the gene matches. The CDR3 here is CASSTASHRGPVTDTQYF. For the CDR3, the DNA is TGTGCCAGTAGTACAGCCAGTCACAGGGGGCCAGTCACAGATACGCAGTATTTT.

V usage is TRBV29-1 and J usage is TRBJ2-1; the D is unclear. The germline CDR1 and CDR2 sequences are SQVTM and ANQGSEA. The CDR3 consists of 9 residues. The germline V and J ends were trimmed by 7 bases and 6 bases, with 4 bases remaining between them. CDR3 residues: CSDTNEQFF. DNA of the CDR3: TGCAGCGACACCAATGAGCAGTTCTTC.

V is TRBV9 and J is TRBJ2-5; 7 bases are a match to TRBD1. The CDR3 contains 14 residues. The trim removed 3 bases at V and 2 bases at J, leaving 4 bases unmatched. The germline CDR1 and CDR2 sequences are SGDLS and YYNGEE. CDR3 sequence reads: CASSDPGGQETQYF. In DNA, the CDR3 is TGTGCCAGCAGCGACCCAGGGGGACAAGAGACCCAGTACTTC.

The chain has TRBV4-1 and TRBJ2-1, with 11 bases fitting TRBD2. Germline CDR1 reads MGHRA; CDR2 reads YSYEKL. This CDR3 region has 15 residues. The V gene end was trimmed by 5 bases and the J gene end by 7 bases; junction bases not matched to a gene: 7. The CDR3 loop reads CASSYTSGSRNEQFF. In nucleotides, the CDR3 is TGCGCCAGCAGCTATACTAGCGGGAGTAGGAATGAGCAGTTCTTC.

The chain couples TRBV6-4 to TRBJ2-1; 7 bases fit TRBD2. The CDR3 totals 14 residues. CDR1 and CDR2 from the germline V gene are MRHNA and SNTAGT. V was clipped by 4 bases and J by 5 bases; unmatched bases: 5. CDR3 loop: CASSVGGSNNEQFF. CDR3 DNA: TGTGCCAGCAGTGTGGGCGGGAGTAACAATGAGCAGTTCTTC.